This TCR beta chain was observed in a study of human T cells and chemical hapten exposure. Time point reported: patch test 3, about 24 weeks after DPC sensitization. Treatment of the sample: therapeutic diphenylcyclopropenone sensitization with weekly scalp DPC. Donors, patients with alopecia ranging from 18 to 70 years old and judged suitable for DPC, provided samples. Unique molecular identifiers were affixed to discrete cDNA molecules within the library. TCRdb recomputed calls from the RACE reads with MiXCR, one row per CDR3 protein. The sample records 90,000 to 110,000 distinct CDR3 sequences, around 34% being singletons. Germline CDR1 and CDR2: MNHEY and SVGAGI. Trimming took off 10 bases at V and 6 bases at J, with 16 bases between the two ends. The CDR3 extends over 13 amino acids.

The origin of this receptor is a man aged 35-49 years with alopecia areata. Some clones in this sample may be carry-over from other donors' samples. The V and J genes are TRBV6-5 and TRBJ1-5, with D tentatively TRBD1 (5 bases). This sample comprised whole blood, obtained in connection with sensitization to the hapten diphenylcyclopropenone (DPC). CDR3: CATNDVGGQPQHF. The DNA for the CDR3 is TGTGCCACCAACGACGTCGGGGGTCAGCCCCAGCATTTT.